This T cell receptor (beta chain) was obtained from a study of early T cells in non-severe SARS-CoV-2 infection. The overall study: RNA in bulk from unsorted whole blood was sequenced, and chains were unpaired. General observations from the study: Matching results from VDJdb favored anti-spike CD8 responses, leaving private and CD4 specificities undetected.

To note about this clonotype: What it binds is unknown.

Molecules of cDNA were individually given unique molecular identifiers that were attached to them. One entry per CDR3 protein results from TCRdb running MiXCR on the 5' RACE reads. The table records over 95,000 distinct CDR3 sequences, roughly 17% of them present only once. V shed 4 bases, J shed 3 bases, and the junction held 9 bases outside the gene matches. The CDR3 sequence is 17 residues long. CDR1 is SEHNR, CDR2 FQNEAQ, per germline (reference sequence). This receptor was taken from an adult who was a healthcare worker with PCR-confirmed SARS-CoV-2 infection or an uninfected control (not recorded which). The sample consisted of whole blood. The V and J genes are TRBV7-9 and TRBJ2-2; TRBD1 matches at 9 bases. DNA of the CDR3: TGTGCCAGCAGCTCGTCACAGGGGGCGTTCGACACCGGGGAGCTGTTTTTT. This sequence encodes CASSSSQGAFDTGELFF.